This TCR beta chain originates from a study of blood T cell repertoires in COVID-19. V was trimmed by 9 bases and J by 0 bases, leaving 8 bases between them. Germline V gene sequence: CDR1 ENHRY, CDR2 SYGVKD. The CDR3 consists of 12 residues. Here immunoSEQ multiplex PCR was the method, and the copy in TCRdb shows in-frame clones only, minus some. The table lists roughly 220,000 clones, 88% of them singletons, with roughly 14% in the top ten. There are a few counts of this clone. This chain links TRBV10-3 with TRBJ1-2, with no clear D. The source of this sequence is a woman aged 45 to 65 with acute COVID-19. Sequencing was carried out using PBMCs or T cells enriched from blood (not recorded which). The CDR3 spells CAIAQTNYGYTF. The CDR3 DNA reads as TGTGCCATTGCCCAGACTAACTATGGCTACACCTTC.